This T cell receptor (beta chain) was sequenced during a study of naive CD8 T cells in extremely preterm neonates. Study conclusions and caveats: Compared with older groups, preterm CDR3s were shorter, with fewer N additions and less trimming.

Germline CDR1 MNHNY, CDR2 SVGAGI (reference sequence). V shed 5 bases, J shed 9 bases, and the junction held 11 bases outside the gene matches. This CDR3 region has 15 residues. Healthy children aged about 16-60 months having elective surgery, and healthy nonsmoking adults, gave blood. Sorting kept Annexin V-negative CD3+CD8+CD45RA+CCR7+ naive T cells. Sorted naive CD8+ T cell numbers ranged ~19,000 to ~110,000. Clones were sequenced by immunoSEQ multiplex PCR, and TCRdb holds only the in-frame ones, with some missing. The sample yields about 5,900 clones, about 97% seen once. A word on this clone: Antigen: not known.

This clonotype was sampled from a human donor in good health. Material for sequencing was naive CD8+ T cells from blood. This chain connects TRBV6-6 to TRBJ1-4; TRBD1 matches 8 bases. CDR3 coding DNA: TGTGCCAGCAGTGGGCTGGGGGCCAGGGGGCAAAAACTGTTTTTT. Translating gives CASSGLGARGQKLFF.